The entry that follows covers one T cell receptor delta chain sequence. Its antigen is currently unknown. V shed 6 bases and J 2 bases; nucleotides not matched to a gene: 13. The length of the CDR3 is 18 residues. Germline V gene lookup returns CDR1 TSWWSYY and CDR2 QGS. This sample stems from a study of Vδ1+ human thymocytes. Overall study results and limits: Thymic TRG and TRD repertoires appeared highly polyclonal, with Gaussian CDR3 length distributions. Unlike peripheral blood Vdelta1+ controls, thymic delta-chain sequences included approximately 20% Vdelta2 and few Vdelta3.

RNA was extracted from the cells and then reverse transcribed. Pooled V-gene forward primers with one constant-region reverse primer generated the CDR3 amplicons by multiplex PCR. TCRdb re-called clones from the multiplex PCR reads using CATT. The data contain under 30,000 delta-chain clones, about 7% of them singletons. This sequence joins TRDV1 and TRDJ1; 12 bases are shared with TRDD3. The receptor comes from a girl less than two years old who had congenital heart surgery. Material: Vdelta1+ gamma-delta thymocytes from the thymus. Subset reported: FACS-sorted CD3+ TCRalphabeta- TCRVdelta1+ TCRVdelta2- thymocytes. The CDR3 reads CALGPITTGGYLTDKLIF. Written as DNA, the CDR3 is TGTGCTCTTGGACCTATTACTACTGGGGGATACCTTACCGATAAACTCATCTTT.